One sample yielded the 24 T cell receptor beta chains listed below, sequenced in a study of blood T cell repertoires in COVID-19. Only in-frame clones appear in the TCRdb table, and some are missing; sequencing was by immunoSEQ multiplex PCR. The sample has roughly 35,000 clones, 75% to 90% seen once. Input material: peripheral blood. The receptors shown here come from a man between 65 and 79 years old with acute or convalescent COVID-19.

V and J are TRBV2 and TRBJ1-1, with D possibly being TRBD1 (6 bases). Trimming pared 8 bases from V and 5 bases from J, leaving 18 bases between. CDR1 SNHLY and CDR2 FYNNEI come from the germline V gene. CDR3 length equals 14 residues. The CDR3 sequence is CASPTEAGDTEAFF. The CDR3 nucleotides are TGTGCCAGCCCCACCGAGGCAGGGGATACTGAAGCTTTCTTT.

The V gene is TRBV11-2, the J gene TRBJ2-1; TRBD1 matches 8 bases. This CDR3 has 16 amino acids. J was trimmed by 9 bases and V by 1 base; bases with no gene match: 11. CDR1 and CDR2 from the germline V gene are SGHAT and FQNNGV. CDR3 residues: CASSLGGSGGEGEQFF. In DNA, the CDR3 is TGTGCCAGCAGCTTAGGAGGGTCAGGGGGCGAAGGTGAGCAGTTCTTC.

The gene calls are TRBV5-6 and TRBJ2-5; the D gene is possibly TRBD1 (6 bases). Germline V CDR1 and CDR2: SGHDT, YYEEEE. Trimming shortened V by 4 bases and J by 4 bases, and 14 bases separated the two germline ends. This CDR3 has 14 amino acids. DNA of the CDR3: TGTGCCAGCAGCCTCCGGTCAGGGGTAGAGACCCAGTACTTC. Encoded protein: CASSLRSGVETQYF.

The chain uses TRBV3-1 (or the pseudogene TRBV3-2) and TRBJ2-7; 10 bases fit TRBD2. Trimming at V came to 2 bases and at J to 1 base, leaving 5 bases not matched to a gene. CDR1 is LGHDT and CDR2 is YNNKEL in the germline V gene (reference sequence). The CDR3 is 16 amino acids. CDR3 in amino acids: CASSQHSSGSSYEQYF. CDR3 bases: TGTGCCAGCAGCCAACATTCTAGCGGGAGTTCCTACGAGCAGTACTTC.

The chain combines TRBV28 with TRBJ1-2; TRBD1 aligns across 10 bases. CDR3 length: 14 residues. V lost 2 bases to trimming and J lost 12 bases; unmatched junction nucleotides: 9. Germline V gene data show CDR1 as MDHEN and CDR2 as SYDVKM. The CDR3 region is CASSLPLGQGDHTF. CDR3 coding DNA: TGTGCCAGCAGTTTACCCCTCGGACAGGGGGACCACACCTTC.

CDR3 DNA sequence: TGTGCCAGCAGTTTATCTCGGGTGAACACTGAAGCTTTCTTT. This encodes CASSLSRVNTEAFF. This chain connects TRBV27 to TRBJ1-1; D not certain. CDR3 length: 14 residues. Deletions cut 0 bases from V and 0 bases from J, with 5 bases between. CDR1 and CDR2 (germline): MNHEY, SMNVEV (reference sequence).

V and J are TRBV27 and TRBJ1-6; D unresolved. V gave up 0 bases and J gave up 7 bases, with 4 bases separating them. Germline CDR1 and CDR2: MNHEY and SMNVEV (reference sequence). This CDR3 spans 13 amino acids. CDR3 DNA: TGTGCCAGCAGTTTATCGGGCAATTCACCCCTCCACTTT. Amino acids: CASSLSGNSPLHF.

This clone was observed a handful of times. V is TRBV4-3 and J is TRBJ2-7, with a tentative D call TRBD1 (6 bases). The CDR3 contains 14 residues. From germline, CDR1 is LGHNA and CDR2 YSLEER. V shed 5 bases and J shed 0 bases, with 11 bases lying between them. The CDR3 protein is CASSYNRDSYEQYF. The CDR3 nucleotides are TGCGCCAGCAGCTACAACAGGGACTCCTACGAGCAGTACTTC.

CDR3 in DNA: TGTGCCATCAGTTCCAGCGGGAGTTCTTACAATGAGCAGTTCTTC. It specifies CAISSSGSSYNEQFF. The rearrangement joins TRBV10-3 to TRBJ2-1; 8 nucleotides match TRBD2. Germline values: CDR1 ENHRY, CDR2 SYGVKD. This CDR3 is built from 15 residues. Losses at the gene ends were 5 bases for V and 4 bases for J; bases not matched to a gene: 7.

The chain recombines TRBV13 with TRBJ2-2; TRBD2 agrees at 13 bases. CDR3 size: 16 residues. Germline lookup yields CDR1 PRHDT and CDR2 FYEKMQ (reference sequence). Germline trimming cut 3 bases from V and 7 bases from J; bases unmatched to any gene: 5. The CDR3 coding sequence is TGTGCCAGCAGCTTGACTAGCGGGAGGTCGGGCGGGGAGCTGTTTTTT. Protein sequence: CASSLTSGRSGGELFF.

The chain is built from TRBV28 and TRBJ2-2; the match to TRBD1 covers 7 bases. This CDR3 has 16 amino acids. With V trimmed by 4 bases and J by 5 bases, 10 bases remained unmatched. Germline V gene data show CDR1 as MDHEN and CDR2 as SYDVKM. The chain's CDR3 is CASSWGSTGETGELFF. CDR3 coding DNA: TGTGCCAGCAGTTGGGGTTCCACAGGGGAAACCGGGGAGCTGTTTTTT.

V is TRBV11-2 and J is TRBJ2-1; D is possibly TRBD1 (7 bases). Germline V gene data show CDR1 as SGHAT and CDR2 as FQNNGV. CDR3 size: 15 residues. V lost 5 bases and J 6 bases, leaving 17 bases between the germline ends. In DNA, the CDR3 is TGTGCCAGCAGCCTTTACCAGGGGGAGGTCAATGAGCAGTTCTTC. It translates to CASSLYQGEVNEQFF.

This chain links TRBV28 with TRBJ1-3; D is possibly TRBD1 (5 bases). In germline, CDR1 is MDHEN, CDR2 SYDVKM. V was pared by 7 bases and J by 3 bases, with 16 bases between. The CDR3 totals 15 residues. CDR3 sequence: CASTTGGEIGNTIYF. CDR3 in DNA: TGTGCCAGCACCACCGGGGGGGAGATTGGAAACACCATATATTTT.

V is TRBV20-1 and J is TRBJ1-1, with D tentatively TRBD1 (5 bases). V lost 6 bases and J lost 8, with 13 bases in between. CDR1 and CDR2 from the germline V gene are DFQATT and SNEGSKA (reference sequence). CDR3 length equals 11 residues. The CDR3, as DNA: TGCAGTGCAGCCCCAGGGCGGGAAGCTTTCTTT. Amino acid sequence: CSAAPGREAFF.

The rearrangement links TRBV29-1 to TRBJ2-7; a possible D gene is TRBD2 (5 bases). In germline, CDR1 is SQVTM, CDR2 ANQGSEA. The germline V and J ends were trimmed by 6 bases and 6 bases, with 15 bases remaining between them. CDR3 length: 12 amino acids. For the CDR3, the DNA is TGCAGCGTCGCGAGGGCGGGCGTCGAGCAGTACTTC. It yields the protein CSVARAGVEQYF.

This clone was counted only a few times. The chain couples TRBV2 to TRBJ1-5; D remains ambiguous. Trimming left V 2 bases short and J 5 bases short, with 7 bases between. Germline-derived CDR1 and CDR2 are SNHLY and FYNNEI. The CDR3 is 13 residues long. The CDR3 loop is CASSELRDQPQHF. CDR3 sequence (DNA): TGTGCCAGCAGTGAACTCCGTGATCAGCCCCAGCATTTT.

This sequence joins TRBV29-1 and TRBJ1-4, with TRBD1 matching 9 bases. CDR1 is SQVTM and CDR2 is ANQGSEA in the germline V gene. The CDR3 has 14 residues. Trimming at V came to 4 bases and at J to 7 bases, leaving 7 bases not matched to a gene. CDR3 DNA sequence: TGCAGCGTTGCCCGGGGACAGGGTAGTGAAAAACTGTTTTTT. This translates into CSVARGQGSEKLFF.

The chain uses TRBV5-6 and TRBJ1-1, with D maybe TRBD1 (5 bases). The CDR3 runs to 14 residues. V lost 2 bases and J lost 2, with 10 bases in between. Germline V CDR1 and CDR2: SGHDT, YYEEEE. CDR3 DNA: TGTGCCAGCAGCTTTCAGGGTTTCAACACTGAAGCTTTCTTT. Encoded protein: CASSFQGFNTEAFF. Full variable domain (missing parts from reference TRBV5-6 and TRBJ1-1): DAGVTQSPTHLIKTRGQQVTLRCSPKSGHDTVSWYQQALGQGPQFIFQYYEEEERQRGNFPDRFSGHQFPNYSSELNVNALLLGDSALYLCASSFQGFNTEAFFGQGTRLTVV.

The chain combines TRBV5-4 with TRBJ2-2; maybe TRBD2 (5 bases). Germline CDR1 reads SGHNT; CDR2 reads YYREEE (reference sequence). The V gene lost 4 bases and the J gene lost 6 bases, with 10 bases spanning the gap. CDR3 length equals 13 residues. CDR3 DNA: TGTGCCAGCAGCCCTAGCCTCCCCGGGGAGCTGTTTTTT. Protein sequence: CASSPSLPGELFF.

The V call is TRBV19, the J call TRBJ2-7, with D tentatively TRBD1 (5 bases). The CDR3 spans 12 residues. Germline V gene data show CDR1 as LNHDA and CDR2 as SQIVND (reference sequence). Trimming shortened V by 5 bases and J by 6 bases, and 11 bases separated the two germline ends. Here the CDR3 reads CASSYDSGEQYF. The CDR3 coding sequence is TGTGCCAGTAGTTATGACAGTGGCGAGCAGTACTTC. Full variable domain (missing parts from reference TRBV19 and TRBJ2-7): DGGITQSPKYLFRKEGQNVTLSCEQNLNHDAMYWYRQDPGQGLRLIYYSQIVNDFQKGDIAEGYSVSREKKESFPLTVTSAQKNPTAFYLCASSYDSGEQYFGPGTRLTVT.

This clone was detected only a few times. The chain joins TRBV5-6 to TRBJ2-2; 12 bases agree with TRBD2. Trimming removed 3 bases from V and 1 base from J; junction bases left unmatched: 4. The CDR3 covers 17 residues. CDR1 is SGHDT, CDR2 YYEEEE, per germline. This CDR3 reads CASSWQTSGRNTGELFF. The DNA for the CDR3 is TGTGCCAGCAGCTGGCAGACTAGCGGGAGGAACACCGGGGAGCTGTTTTTT.

J is TRBJ2-7 and V is TRBV7-9; 9 nucleotides match TRBD2. The J segment lost 6 bases and the V segment lost 5 bases, leaving 8 bases of the junction unmatched. The CDR3 length is 14 residues. Germline-derived CDR1 and CDR2 are SEHNR and FQNEAQ (reference sequence). As DNA, the CDR3 is TGTGCCAGCAGCGTTAGCGGGAGTACGTCCGAGCAGTACTTC. Its translation is CASSVSGSTSEQYF.

The chain employs TRBV10-3 and TRBJ1-1, with TRBD1 as a possible D gene (5 bases). The germline V and J ends were trimmed by 10 bases and 3 bases, with 18 bases remaining between them. Germline values: CDR1 ENHRY, CDR2 SYGVKD. This CDR3 is built from 14 residues. CDR3 nucleotide sequence: TGTGCCACCCAACCAGGGATTGAGGACACTGAAGCTTTCTTT. The encoded protein is CATQPGIEDTEAFF.

This clone was picked up one time. The V and J genes are TRBV18 and TRBJ1-5; TRBD1 matches at 8 bases. Germline V gene data show CDR1 as KGHSH and CDR2 as LQKENI. The CDR3 has 15 residues. V was pared by 5 bases and J by 0 bases, with 3 bases of the junction left unmatched. CDR3 protein: CASSLTGDSNQPQHF. The CDR3 DNA follows: TGTGCCAGCTCATTGACAGGGGATAGCAATCAGCCCCAGCATTTT.